The clone carrying this TCR beta chain was detected a few times. Its antigen is as yet unknown. This entry is derived from a study of CD8 T cells in ankylosing spondylitis. This CDR3 region has 13 residues. Trimming removed 4 bases at V and 2 bases at J, with 12 bases between. The germline V gene encodes CDR1 SQVTM and CDR2 ANQGSEA. Study-level points and caveats: Apparently characteristic of ankylosing spondylitis blood was a TCR beta motif (roughly 8 highly homologous variants). There were earlier reports of some motif variants in reactive arthritis synovial fluid and blood. Clones linked with disease were CD8+ and fairly uncommon in the peripheral blood.

The TCR beta libraries were generated through quantitative 5'-RACE incorporating molecular barcodes. TCRdb used MiXCR to reprocess the 5' RACE reads, holding one entry per CDR3 protein. The sample holds about 250,000 distinct CDR3 sequences, 20% to 30% seen once. The chain carries TRBV29-1 and TRBJ2-7; possibly TRBD2 for D (5 bases). Input material: blood, either unsorted or a sorted T cell fraction (not recorded which). The sequence derives from a male donor with ankylosing spondylitis or in good health (not recorded which). The DNA of the CDR3 is TGCAGCGTTGGGGGTTGGGGAGCCTACGAGCAGTACTTC. Its protein product is CSVGGWGAYEQYF.